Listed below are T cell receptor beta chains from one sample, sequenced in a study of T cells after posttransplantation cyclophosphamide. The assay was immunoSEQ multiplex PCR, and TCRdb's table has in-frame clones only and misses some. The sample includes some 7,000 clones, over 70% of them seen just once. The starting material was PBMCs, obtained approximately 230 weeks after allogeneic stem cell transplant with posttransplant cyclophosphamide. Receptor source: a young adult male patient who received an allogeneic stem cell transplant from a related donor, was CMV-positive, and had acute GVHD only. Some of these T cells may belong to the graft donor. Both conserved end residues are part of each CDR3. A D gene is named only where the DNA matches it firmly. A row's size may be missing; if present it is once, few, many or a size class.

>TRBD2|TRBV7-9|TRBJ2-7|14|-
CASSPRGALYEQYF
TGTGCCAGCAGCCCGCGGGGGGCCCTCTACGAGCAGTACTTC
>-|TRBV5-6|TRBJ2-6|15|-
CASRLGGTGANVLTF
TGTGCCAGCAGACTAGGAGGTACTGGGGCCAACGTCCTGACTTTC
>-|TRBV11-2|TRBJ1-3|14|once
CASSLAQNRNTIYF
TGTGCCAGCAGCTTAGCACAGAATAGAAACACCATATATTTT
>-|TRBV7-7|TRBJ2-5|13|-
CASSAGLVGTQYF
TGTGCCAGCAGCGCCGGACTGGTGGGGACCCAGTACTTC
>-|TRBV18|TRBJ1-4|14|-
CASSEDYTREKLFF
TGTGCCAGCTCAGAGGACTATACGAGGGAAAAACTGTTTTTT
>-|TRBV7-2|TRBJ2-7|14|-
CASSFGAGGYEQYF
TGTGCCAGCAGCTTCGGGGCCGGGGGATACGAGCAGTACTTC
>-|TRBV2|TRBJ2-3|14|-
CASSVGGSTDTQYF
TGTGCCAGCAGTGTAGGAGGGAGCACAGATACGCAGTATTTT
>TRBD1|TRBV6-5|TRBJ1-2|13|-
CASSRQGSDGYTF
TGTGCCAGCAGTAGACAGGGATCAGATGGCTACACCTTC
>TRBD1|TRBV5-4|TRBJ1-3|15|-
CASSLGTDSGNTIYF
TGTGCCAGCAGCCTAGGGACAGACTCTGGAAACACCATATATTTT
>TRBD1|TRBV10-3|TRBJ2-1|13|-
CAISVQGAGEQFF
TGTGCCATCAGTGTTCAGGGGGCGGGGGAGCAGTTCTTC
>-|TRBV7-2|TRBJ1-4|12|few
CASSPPGEKLFF
TGTGCCAGCAGCCCCCCGGGGGAAAAACTGTTTTTT
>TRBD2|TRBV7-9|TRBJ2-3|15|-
CASSFSSGGTDTQYF
TGTGCCAGCAGCTTCTCTAGCGGGGGCACAGATACGCAGTATTTT
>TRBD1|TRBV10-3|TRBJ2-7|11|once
CASGTDLEQYF
TGTGCCTCCGGGACAGATCTCGAGCAGTACTTC
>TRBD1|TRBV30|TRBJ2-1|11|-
CAGVGGGEQFF
TGTGCCGGAGTAGGGGGCGGTGAGCAGTTCTTC
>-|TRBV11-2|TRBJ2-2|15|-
CASRSNGGPGGELFF
TGTGCCAGCAGATCCAACGGGGGTCCCGGCGGGGAGCTGTTTTTT
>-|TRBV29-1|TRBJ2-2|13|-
CSARGGNTGELFF
TGCAGCGCACGAGGTGGTAACACCGGGGAGCTGTTTTTT
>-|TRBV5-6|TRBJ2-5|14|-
CASSFLGNQETQYF
TGTGCCAGCAGCTTCCTAGGTAACCAAGAGACCCAGTACTTC
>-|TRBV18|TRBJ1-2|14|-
CASSPMDAATGYTF
TGTGCCAGCTCACCTATGGATGCAGCGACTGGCTACACCTTC
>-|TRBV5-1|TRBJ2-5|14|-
CASSLVGLQETQYF
TGCGCCAGCAGCTTGGTAGGACTCCAAGAGACCCAGTACTTC
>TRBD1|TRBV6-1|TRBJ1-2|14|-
CASSDGQGVRGYTF
TGTGCCAGCAGTGATGGGCAGGGGGTCAGGGGCTACACCTTC
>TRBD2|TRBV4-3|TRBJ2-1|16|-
CASSQDETSGFYEQFF
TGCGCCAGCAGCCAAGATGAGACTAGCGGGTTCTATGAGCAGTTCTTC
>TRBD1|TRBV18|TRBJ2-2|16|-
CASSLSGTGLTGELFF
TGTGCCAGCTCACTTTCCGGGACAGGGCTCACCGGGGAGCTGTTTTTT
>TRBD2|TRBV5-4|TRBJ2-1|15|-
CASSQLAGGHNEQFF
TGTGCCAGCAGCCAACTAGCGGGGGGGCACAATGAGCAGTTCTTC
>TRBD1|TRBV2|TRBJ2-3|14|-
CASYDRGLGDTQYF
TGTGCCAGTTACGACAGGGGGCTTGGAGATACGCAGTATTTT
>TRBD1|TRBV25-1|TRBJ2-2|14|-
CASKRTGNTGELFF
TGTGCCAGCAAACGGACAGGGAATACCGGGGAGCTGTTTTTT
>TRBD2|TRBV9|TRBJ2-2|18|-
CASSGRLAGGWNTGELFF
TGTGCCAGCAGCGGGAGGCTAGCGGGGGGCTGGAACACCGGGGAGCTGTTTTTT
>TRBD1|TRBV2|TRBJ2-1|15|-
CASSFDRGTYNEQFF
TGTGCCAGCAGTTTCGACAGGGGGACCTACAATGAGCAGTTCTTC
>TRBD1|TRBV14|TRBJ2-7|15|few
CASSQGWTGGYEQYF
TGTGCCAGCAGCCAAGGCTGGACAGGGGGCTACGAGCAGTACTTC
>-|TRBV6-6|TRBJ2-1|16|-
CASSFLETGEYNEQFF
TGTGCCAGCAGTTTCCTAGAGACGGGGGAATACAATGAGCAGTTCTTC
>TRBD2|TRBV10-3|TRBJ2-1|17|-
CAISEVSGGVSYNEQFF
TGTGCCATCAGTGAGGTTAGCGGGGGGGTTTCCTACAATGAGCAGTTCTTC
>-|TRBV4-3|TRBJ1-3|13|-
CASSQSGGNTIYF
TGCGCCAGCAGCCAGTCAGGAGGAAACACCATATATTTT
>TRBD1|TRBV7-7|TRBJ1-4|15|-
CASSLAGTANEKLFF
TGTGCCAGCAGCTTAGCAGGGACAGCTAATGAAAAACTGTTTTTT
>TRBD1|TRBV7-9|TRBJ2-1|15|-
CASSQGTGGIDEQFF
TGTGCCAGCAGCCAGGGGACAGGCGGTATCGATGAGCAGTTCTTC
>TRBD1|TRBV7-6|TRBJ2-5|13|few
CASSPGQGTTQYF
TGTGCCAGCAGCCCGGGACAGGGAACGACCCAGTACTTC
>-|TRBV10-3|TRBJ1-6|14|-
CAISESGDGSPLHF
TGTGCCATCAGTGAGTCCGGGGATGGTTCACCCCTCCACTTT
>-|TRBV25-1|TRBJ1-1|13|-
CASMGTGLSEAFF
TGTGCCAGCATGGGAACAGGTCTTTCTGAAGCTTTCTTT
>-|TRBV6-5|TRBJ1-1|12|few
CASSYSSTEAFF
TGTGCCAGCAGTTACTCGAGCACTGAAGCTTTCTTT
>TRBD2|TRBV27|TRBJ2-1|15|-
CASSSGGYGGNEQFF
TGTGCCAGCAGTTCCGGAGGGTACGGGGGGAATGAGCAGTTCTTC
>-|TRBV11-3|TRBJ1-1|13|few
CASSSQGNTEAFF
TGTGCCAGCAGCTCCCAGGGGAACACTGAAGCTTTCTTT
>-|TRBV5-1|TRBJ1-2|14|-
CASQSGSTNYGYTF
TGCGCCAGCCAAAGCGGGTCAACTAACTATGGCTACACCTTC